This T cell receptor (beta chain) was identified in a study of T-cell memory formation after mild COVID-19. For the study at large: Each donor largely had its own TCR clusters. Broader study findings: The pre-infection memory compartment contained some responding clones, suggesting cross-reactive memory joined. Among clones contracting day 15 to 85, CD4/CD8 was balanced, whereas later expanders leaned CD4+.

Looked up from germline, CDR1 is SGHTA and CDR2 is FQGNSA. CDR3 length: 13 amino acids. V trimming: 3 bases; J trimming: 2 bases; junction bases outside the gene matches: 1. This clonotype was picked up many times. Its antigen is as yet unknown. From the 5' RACE reads, TCRdb called clonotypes with MiXCR, one entry per CDR3 protein. The sample lists a few hundred thousand distinct CDR3 sequences, roughly 15% occurring once. The sequenced sample consisted of PBMCs or a T cell subset sorted from them (not recorded which). This clonotype was obtained from a man aged 18 to 29 who had mild COVID-19 (a few samples of this study predate the infection). Cell type and time point are not known. The chain combines TRBV7-2 with TRBJ2-7; 7 bases are shared with TRBD2. CDR3 bases: TGTGCCAGCAGCTTTGGGACTACCTACGAGCAGTACTTC. Translated: CASSFGTTYEQYF.